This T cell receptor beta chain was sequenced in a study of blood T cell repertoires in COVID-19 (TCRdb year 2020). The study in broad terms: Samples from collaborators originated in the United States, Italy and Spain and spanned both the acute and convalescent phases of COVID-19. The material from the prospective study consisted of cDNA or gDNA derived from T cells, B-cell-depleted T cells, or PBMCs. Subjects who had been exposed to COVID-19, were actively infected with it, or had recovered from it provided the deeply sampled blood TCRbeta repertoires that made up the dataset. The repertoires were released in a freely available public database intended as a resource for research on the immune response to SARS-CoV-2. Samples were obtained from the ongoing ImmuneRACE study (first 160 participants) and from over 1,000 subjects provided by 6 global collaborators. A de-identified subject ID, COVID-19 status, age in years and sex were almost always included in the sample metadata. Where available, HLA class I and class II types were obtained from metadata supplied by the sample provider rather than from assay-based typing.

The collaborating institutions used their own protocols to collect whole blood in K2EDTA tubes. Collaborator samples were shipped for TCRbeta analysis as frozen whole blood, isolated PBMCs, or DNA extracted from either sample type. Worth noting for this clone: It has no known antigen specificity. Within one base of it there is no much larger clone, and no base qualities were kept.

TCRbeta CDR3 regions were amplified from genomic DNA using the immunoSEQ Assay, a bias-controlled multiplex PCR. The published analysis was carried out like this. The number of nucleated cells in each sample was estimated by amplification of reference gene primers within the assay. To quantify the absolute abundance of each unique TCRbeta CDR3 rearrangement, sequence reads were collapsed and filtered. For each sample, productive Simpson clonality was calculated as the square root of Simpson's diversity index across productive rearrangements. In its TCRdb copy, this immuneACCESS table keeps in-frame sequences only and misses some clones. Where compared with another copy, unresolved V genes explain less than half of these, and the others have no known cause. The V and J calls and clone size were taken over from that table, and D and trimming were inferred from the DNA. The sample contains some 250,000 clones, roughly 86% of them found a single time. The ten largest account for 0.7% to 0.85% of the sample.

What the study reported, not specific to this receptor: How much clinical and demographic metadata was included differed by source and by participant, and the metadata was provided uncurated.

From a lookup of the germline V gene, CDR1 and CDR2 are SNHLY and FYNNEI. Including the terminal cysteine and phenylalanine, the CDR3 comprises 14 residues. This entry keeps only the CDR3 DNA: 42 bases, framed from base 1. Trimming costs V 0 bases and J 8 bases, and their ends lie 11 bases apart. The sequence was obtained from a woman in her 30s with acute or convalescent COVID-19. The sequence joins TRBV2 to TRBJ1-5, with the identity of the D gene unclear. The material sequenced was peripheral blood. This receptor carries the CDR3 CASSEALRLEPQHF. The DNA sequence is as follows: TGTGCCAGCAGTGAAGCGCTCCGTTTAGAGCCCCAGCATTTT.